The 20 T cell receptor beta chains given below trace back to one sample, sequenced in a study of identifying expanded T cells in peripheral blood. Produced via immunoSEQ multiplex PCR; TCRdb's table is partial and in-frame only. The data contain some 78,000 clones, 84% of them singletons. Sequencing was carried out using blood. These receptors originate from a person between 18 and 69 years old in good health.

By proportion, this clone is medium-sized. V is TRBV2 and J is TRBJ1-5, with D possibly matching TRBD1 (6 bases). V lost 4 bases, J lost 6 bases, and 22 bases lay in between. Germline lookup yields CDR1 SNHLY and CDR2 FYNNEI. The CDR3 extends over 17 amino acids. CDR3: CASSGTWNRDPGQPQHF. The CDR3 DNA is TGTGCCAGCAGTGGTACTTGGAACAGGGACCCAGGTCAGCCCCAGCATTTT.

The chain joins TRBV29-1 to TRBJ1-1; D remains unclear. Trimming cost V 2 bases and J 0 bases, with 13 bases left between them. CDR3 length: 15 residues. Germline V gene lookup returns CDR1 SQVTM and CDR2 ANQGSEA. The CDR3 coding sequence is TGCAGCGTTGAATTGCAGCCTGTTATGAACACTGAAGCTTTCTTT. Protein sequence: CSVELQPVMNTEAFF. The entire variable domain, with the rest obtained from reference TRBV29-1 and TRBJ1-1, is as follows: SAVISQKPSRDICQRGTSLTIQCQVDSQVTMMFWYRQQPGQSLTLIATANQGSEATYESGFVIDKFPISRPNLTFSTLTVSNMSPEDSSIYLCSVELQPVMNTEAFFGQGTRLTVV.

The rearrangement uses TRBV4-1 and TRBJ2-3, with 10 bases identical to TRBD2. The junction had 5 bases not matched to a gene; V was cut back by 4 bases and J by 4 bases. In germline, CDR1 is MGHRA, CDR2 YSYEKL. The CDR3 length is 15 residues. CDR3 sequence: CASSRSGRPPDTQYF. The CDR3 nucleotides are TGCGCCAGCAGCCGTAGCGGGAGGCCCCCAGATACGCAGTATTTT.

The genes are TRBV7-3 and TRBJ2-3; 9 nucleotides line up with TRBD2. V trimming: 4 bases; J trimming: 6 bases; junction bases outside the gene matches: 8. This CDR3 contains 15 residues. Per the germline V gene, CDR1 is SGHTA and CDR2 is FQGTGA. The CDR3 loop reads CASSSGLAVRDTQYF. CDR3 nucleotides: TGTGCCAGCAGCTCGGGACTAGCTGTCAGGGATACGCAGTATTTT.

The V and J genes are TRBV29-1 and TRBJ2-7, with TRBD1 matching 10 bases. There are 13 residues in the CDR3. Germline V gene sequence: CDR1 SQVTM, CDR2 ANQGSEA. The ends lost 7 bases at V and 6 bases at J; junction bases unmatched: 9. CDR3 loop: CSGGTGAGGEQYF. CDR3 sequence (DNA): TGCAGCGGGGGGACAGGGGCGGGCGGCGAGCAGTACTTC.

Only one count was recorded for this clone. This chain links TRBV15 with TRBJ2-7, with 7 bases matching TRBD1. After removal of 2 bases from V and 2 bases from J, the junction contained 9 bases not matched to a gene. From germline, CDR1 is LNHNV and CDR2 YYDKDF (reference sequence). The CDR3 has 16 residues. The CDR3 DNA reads TGTGCCACCAGCAGACCTCCGGGACAGCCCCCCTACGAGCAGTACTTC. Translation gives CATSRPPGQPPYEQYF.

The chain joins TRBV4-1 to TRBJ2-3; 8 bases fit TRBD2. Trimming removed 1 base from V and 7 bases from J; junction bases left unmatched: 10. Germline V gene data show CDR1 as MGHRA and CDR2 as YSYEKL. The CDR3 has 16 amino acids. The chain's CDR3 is CASSQVRGGETYTQYF. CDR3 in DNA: TGCGCCAGCAGCCAAGTACGGGGGGGAGAAACATATACGCAGTATTTT.

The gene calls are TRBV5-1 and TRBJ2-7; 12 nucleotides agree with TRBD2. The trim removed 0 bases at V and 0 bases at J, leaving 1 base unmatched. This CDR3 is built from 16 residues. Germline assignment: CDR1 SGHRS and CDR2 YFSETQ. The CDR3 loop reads CASSLEGLAGSYEQYF. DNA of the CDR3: TGCGCCAGCAGCTTGGAGGGACTAGCGGGCTCCTACGAGCAGTACTTC.

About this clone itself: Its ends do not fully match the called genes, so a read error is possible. CDR3 DNA sequence: TGTGCCAGTATCCCCGGCCAGCCCTCCTCTGGGAACACCATATATTTT. Amino acid sequence: CASIPGQPSSGNTIYF. V gene TRBV19 combines with J gene TRBJ1-3; D uncertain. The CDR3 runs to 16 residues. Germline loops: CDR1 LNHDA, CDR2 SQIVND (reference sequence).

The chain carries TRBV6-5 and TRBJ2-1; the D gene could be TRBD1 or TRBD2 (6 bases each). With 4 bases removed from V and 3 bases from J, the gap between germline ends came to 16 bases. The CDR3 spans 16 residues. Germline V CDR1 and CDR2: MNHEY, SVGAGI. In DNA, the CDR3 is TGTGCCAGCAGTTCTTCCGGGGGCTACATCTACAATGAGCAGTTCTTC. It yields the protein CASSSSGGYIYNEQFF.

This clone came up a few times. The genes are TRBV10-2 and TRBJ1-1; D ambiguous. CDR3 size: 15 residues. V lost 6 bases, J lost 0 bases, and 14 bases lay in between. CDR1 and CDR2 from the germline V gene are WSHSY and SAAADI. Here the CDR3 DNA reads TGCGCCAGCAGCTCCAGGACGGAAATGAACACTGAAGCTTTCTTT. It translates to CASSSRTEMNTEAFF.

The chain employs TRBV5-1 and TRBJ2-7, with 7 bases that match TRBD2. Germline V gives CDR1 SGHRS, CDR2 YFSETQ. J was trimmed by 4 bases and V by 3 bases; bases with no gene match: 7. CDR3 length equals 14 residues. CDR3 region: CASSYAGEQYEQYF. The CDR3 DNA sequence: TGCGCCAGCAGCTATGCGGGAGAGCAGTACGAGCAGTACTTC.

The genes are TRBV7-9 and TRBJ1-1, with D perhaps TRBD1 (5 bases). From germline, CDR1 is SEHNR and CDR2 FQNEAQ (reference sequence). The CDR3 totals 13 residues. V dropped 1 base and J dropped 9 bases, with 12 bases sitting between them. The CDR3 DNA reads TGTGCCAGCAGCTTAGTAGGGCAGGGCCAAGCTTTCTTT. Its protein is CASSLVGQGQAFF.

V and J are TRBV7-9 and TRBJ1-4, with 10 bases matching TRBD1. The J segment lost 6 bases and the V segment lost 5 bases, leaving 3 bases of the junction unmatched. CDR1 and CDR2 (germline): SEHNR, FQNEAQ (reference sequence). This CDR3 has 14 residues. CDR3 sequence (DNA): TGTGCCAGCAGCCAAGGGACAGGGGATGAAAAACTGTTTTTT. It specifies CASSQGTGDEKLFF.

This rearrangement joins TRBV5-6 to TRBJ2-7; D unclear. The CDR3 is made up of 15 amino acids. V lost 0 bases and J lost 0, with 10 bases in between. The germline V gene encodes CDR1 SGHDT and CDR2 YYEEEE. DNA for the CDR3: TGTGCCAGCAGCTTGGTCCTGGGCAGCTCCTACGAGCAGTACTTC. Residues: CASSLVLGSSYEQYF.

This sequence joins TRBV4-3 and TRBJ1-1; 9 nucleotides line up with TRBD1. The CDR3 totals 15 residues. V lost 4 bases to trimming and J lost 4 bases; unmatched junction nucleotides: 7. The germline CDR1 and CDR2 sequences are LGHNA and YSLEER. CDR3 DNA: TGCGCCAGCAGCCTAACTTTGACAGGGGGCACTGAAGCTTTCTTT. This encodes CASSLTLTGGTEAFF.

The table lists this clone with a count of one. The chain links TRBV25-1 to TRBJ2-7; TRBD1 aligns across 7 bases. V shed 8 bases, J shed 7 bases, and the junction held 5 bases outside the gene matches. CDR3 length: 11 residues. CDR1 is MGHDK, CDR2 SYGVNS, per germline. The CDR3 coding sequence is TGTGCCAGCGGAGACAGGGCTGAGCAGTACTTC. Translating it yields CASGDRAEQYF.

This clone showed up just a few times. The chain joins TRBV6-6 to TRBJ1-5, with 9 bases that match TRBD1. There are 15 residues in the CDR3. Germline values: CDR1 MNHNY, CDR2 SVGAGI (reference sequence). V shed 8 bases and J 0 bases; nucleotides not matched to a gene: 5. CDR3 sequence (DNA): TGTGCCAGCGGGGACAGGGCGCATAGCAATCAGCCCCAGCATTTT. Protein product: CASGDRAHSNQPQHF.

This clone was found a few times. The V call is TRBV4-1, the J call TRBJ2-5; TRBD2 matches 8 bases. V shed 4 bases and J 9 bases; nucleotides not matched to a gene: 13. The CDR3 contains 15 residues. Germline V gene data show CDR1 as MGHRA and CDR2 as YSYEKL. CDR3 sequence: CASSPGGARGGAQYF. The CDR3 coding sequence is TGCGCCAGCAGCCCCGGGGGGGCCCGGGGTGGGGCCCAGTACTTC.

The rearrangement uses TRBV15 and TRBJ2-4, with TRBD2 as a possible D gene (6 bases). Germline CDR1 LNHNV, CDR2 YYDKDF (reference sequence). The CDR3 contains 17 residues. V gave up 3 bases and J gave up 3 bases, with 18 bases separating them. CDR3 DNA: TGTGCCACCAGCAGGAGACTAGATTCTCTCGGCAAAAACATTCAGTACTTC. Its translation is CATSRRLDSLGKNIQYF. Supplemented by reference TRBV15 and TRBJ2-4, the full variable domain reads DAMVIQNPRYQVTQFGKPVTLSCSQTLNHNVMYWYQQKSSQAPKLLFHYYDKDFNNEADTPDNFQSRRPNTSFCFLDIRSPGLGDTAMYLCATSRRLDSLGKNIQYFGAGTRLSVL.